The subject of this entry is one T cell receptor (beta chain). This clone was detected a few times. Its antigen remains undetermined. Base qualities are not provided; no much larger clone lies one nucleotide away. Each donor gave one peripheral blood draw, averaging approximately 120 mL, which was collected into heparinised tubes. Using a panel that included CD45RO, CCR7, CD25, CD127, CD95 and CD27, naive, central memory, regulatory and stem cell-like memory CD4+ T cells were sorted on a BD FACSAria II. Every sorted population had a purity above 95%. PBMCs were isolated right away by Lymphoprep density gradient centrifugation and were stained directly, without culture. To minimize batch effects, samples were stained and sorted in pairs, one healthy donor with one patient per experiment. The source of the sample is a study of beta chain features in type 1 diabetes (dated by TCRdb to the late 2010s). For context, the study as a whole: Patients and healthy donors did not differ in mean age, gender distribution, total cell number or subset yield. In the study, recently diagnosed type 1 diabetes patients and matched healthy donors were compared on the TCRB repertoires of their sorted circulating CD4+ T cell subsets. Regulatory and stem cell-like memory subsets were isolated from only 8 patients and 8 healthy donors, whereas naive and central memory subsets came from all 28 donors. A total of roughly 99 million sorted cells were examined across all samples, and the number of cells per subset was strongly correlated with RNA yield. What the research found in general, with its limitations: At VDJ recombination sites, type 1 diabetes patients had fewer insertions and more deleted nucleotides, which implies abnormalities in thymic rearrangement. In all four CD4+ subsets, TCRB CDR3 length was moderately but significantly shorter in type 1 diabetes patients. Sequencing cDNA rather than genomic DNA could over-represent highly expressing activated cells, although activation and CD3 levels did not differ between groups. PCR might favor shorter templates, but patient and control samples were amplified and corrected together, so any skew would affect both groups equally. Naive, central memory and regulatory TCRB repertoires appeared to be more alike among patients than among healthy donors. Because small numbers of individuals were included in the HLA sub-analyses, any influence of HLA type on TCRB rearrangement was left unresolved.

The entire amount of isolated RNA was reverse transcribed using the High Capacity cDNA Reverse Transcription Kit, so the sequenced TCRB transcripts were expressed ones. Naive, central memory and regulatory T cell samples underwent deep immunoSEQ sequencing, averaging about 3.57 million total reads per sample. Sorted cells were lysed in RLT buffer and RNA was extracted with DNase-treated RNeasy Micro or Mini kits, depending on cell number. Each cell subset was processed on its own to prevent cross-contamination, while patient and healthy donor samples were processed together. Using the immunoSEQ multiplex PCR, TCRB sequences were amplified from cDNA into 87-bp fragments spanning the CDR3 region. The amplicons were sequenced using the Illumina HiSeq platform. In the authors' own workflow: PCR bias was corrected computationally using synthetic template baselines, and reads within Hamming distance 2 were collapsed, with unmergeable singletons discarded. Reads were aligned to IMGT to assign V, D and J genes, CDR3 length, and insertions or deletions at six rearrangement sites. Within each subset, clonotype counts were normalized to sorted cell number, after which true diversity and Gini coefficients were computed with the tcR R package. The overlap coefficient, calculated on TCRB nucleotide sequences, was used to quantify repertoire sharing. As a proxy for the pre-selection repertoire, out-of-frame TCRB sequences from naive cells were analyzed. In its TCRdb copy, this immuneACCESS table keeps in-frame sequences only and misses some clones. Where compared with another copy, unresolved V genes explain less than half of these, and the others have no known cause. The V and J calls and clone size come from that table; D and trimming were worked out from the DNA. Within this sample are some 660,000 clones, with around an eighth of them counted one time only. The top ten clonotypes cover 0.03% to 0.04% of the sample.

Based on the germline V gene (reference sequence), the CDR1 and CDR2 sequences are SGHNT and YYREEE. From the cysteine up to the phenylalanine, the CDR3 has a length of 14 residues. The sequence is cut down to CDR3 DNA, 42 bases in frame from base 1. The V end loses 0 bases and the J end loses 8 bases, and a stretch of 11 bases separates them. Input material: naive CD4+ T cells from blood. In light of the paper, this sample's cell subset or site label describes: true naive CD4+ T cells. The rearranged chain carries TRBV5-4 and TRBJ1-4; a weak D assignment points to TRBD1 (5 bases agree). This sequence originates from a man younger than 30 with type 1 diabetes. The CDR3 reads as follows: CASSLAGPGEKLFF. The DNA reads as follows: TGTGCCAGCAGCTTGGCAGGGCCGGGAGAAAAACTGTTTTTT.